This paragraph covers one T cell receptor (beta chain) sequence. TCR beta CDR3 regions were amplified from RNA transcripts. Investigators did first-round RT-PCR with HTBI primers, then second-round multiplex PCR. TCRdb independently ran MiXCR on the multiplex PCR reads; one entry per CDR3 protein. The data contain roughly 400,000 distinct CDR3 sequences, 15% of them singletons. With 3 bases clipped from V and 0 bases from J, the junction kept 8 bases outside the gene matches. The germline V gene encodes CDR1 LNHDA and CDR2 SQIVND (reference sequence). This CDR3 has 17 residues. The source of the sample is a study of Graves' ophthalmopathy and Graves' hyperthyroidism. No progression to ophthalmopathy over 18 months defined stable hyperthyroidism. Patients were excluded if they had other autoimmune diseases or uncontrolled infections, and likewise if pregnancy or lactation applied. The PBMCs originated from roughly 9.6 ml of fresh peripheral blood.

The receptor's source is a woman younger than 35 with stable Graves' hyperthyroidism. Sequencing was carried out using peripheral blood. This chain links TRBV19 with TRBJ1-3; TRBD1 matches at 7 bases. The CDR3 here is CASSILGQSSSGNTIYF. The CDR3 DNA follows: TGTGCCAGTAGTATTTTGGGACAGAGTTCCTCTGGAAACACCATATATTTT.